The clone carrying this TCR beta chain has at least ten counts. The CDR3 regions of TCR beta were amplified from RNA transcripts. HTBI primers were used for first-round RT-PCR of the TCR CDR3. MiXCR, run by TCRdb on the multiplex PCR reads, gives a single entry per CDR3 protein. This table holds around 190,000 distinct CDR3 sequences, roughly a sixth found once. This specimen comes from a study of T cells in Graves' hyperthyroidism and ophthalmopathy. V gave up 2 bases and J gave up 2 bases, with 5 bases separating them. This CDR3 region has 13 residues. Germline loops: CDR1 SGHVS, CDR2 FQNEAQ. The genes are TRBV7-8 and TRBJ2-3; D gene unclear. Sequencing was done on a sample of blood. The sequence derives from a woman aged 45-65 years with Graves' hyperthyroidism. The CDR3 is CASSLPATDTQYF. The CDR3 nucleotides read TGTGCCAGCAGCTTACCAGCCACAGATACGCAGTATTTT.